These T cell receptor beta chains were read from a single sample in a study of T cells in localized non-small cell lung cancer. Profiling relied on immunoSEQ multiplex PCR, and the TCRdb table lists in-frame clones only, not all of them. This table holds around 140,000 clones, more than 80% found once. The sequencing here drew on peripheral blood, taken before any cancer treatment. These receptors were collected from a female donor older than 55 with stage I lung adenocarcinoma. The CDR3 runs from the conserved cysteine through the conserved F or W. A D gene is named only where the DNA matches it firmly. Clone size, where shown, is once, few, many, or a class for clones that have expanded.

clone size | CDR3 length | J gene | D gene | V gene | CDR3 DNA | CDR3 protein
. | 13 | TRBJ2-1 | TRBD1 | TRBV28 | TGTGCCAGCATCCAGGGGGGACAGGGGATTATGTTCTTC | CASIQGGQGIMFF
. | 13 | TRBJ1-2 | . | TRBV2 | TGTGCCAGCAGTGAGGCACCTAACTATGGCTACACCTTC | CASSEAPNYGYTF
. | 12 | TRBJ2-1 | . | TRBV30 | TGTGCCTGGAGTCAATATAGAGATGAGCAGTTCTTC | CAWSQYRDEQFF
. | 14 | TRBJ2-5 | TRBD1 | TRBV5-4 | TGTGCCAGCAGCCCCGGGACAGGGGATGAGACCCAGTACTTC | CASSPGTGDETQYF
. | 13 | TRBJ2-7 | . | TRBV11-2 | TGTGCCAGCAGCTACACAGCTACCTACGAGCAGTACTTC | CASSYTATYEQYF
. | 16 | TRBJ2-2 | . | TRBV18 | TGTGCCAGCTCACAGGGAAGAATGGGGAAGGCCGGGGAGCTGTTTTTT | CASSQGRMGKAGELFF
. | 13 | TRBJ1-2 | . | TRBV5-1 | TGCGCCAGCAGCAAGGGAGGAGGCTATGGCTACACCTTC | CASSKGGGYGYTF
. | 15 | TRBJ2-1 | TRBD2 | TRBV10-3 | TGTGCCATCAGTGATCCACCCCTGGGGGGAGGGGAGCAGTTCTTC | CAISDPPLGGGEQFF
once | 14 | TRBJ2-5 | . | TRBV9 | TGTGCCAGCAGCGTAGTGGGGGTGGAAGAGACCCAGTACTTC | CASSVVGVEETQYF
. | 14 | TRBJ2-1 | . | TRBV5-6 | TGTGCCAGCAGCTTGAGGGGAGTGGTTAATGAGCAGTTCTTC | CASSLRGVVNEQFF
few | 13 | TRBJ1-1 | . | TRBV10-1 | TGCGCCAGCAGTTCAGGTCTTTACACTGAAGCTTTCTTT | CASSSGLYTEAFF
. | 13 | TRBJ2-7 | . | TRBV9 | TGTGCCAGCAGCGTAGAATCCAGTCGGGAGCAGTACTTC | CASSVESSREQYF